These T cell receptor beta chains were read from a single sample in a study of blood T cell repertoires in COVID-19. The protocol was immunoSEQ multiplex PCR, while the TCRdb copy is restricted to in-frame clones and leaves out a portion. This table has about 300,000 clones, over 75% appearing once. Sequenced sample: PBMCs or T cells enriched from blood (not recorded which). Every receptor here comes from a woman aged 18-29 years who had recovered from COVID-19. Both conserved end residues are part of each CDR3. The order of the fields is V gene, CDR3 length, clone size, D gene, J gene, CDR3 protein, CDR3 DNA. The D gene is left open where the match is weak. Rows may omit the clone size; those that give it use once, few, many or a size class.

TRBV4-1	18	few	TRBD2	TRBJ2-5	CASSPSRTAGGSQETQYF	TGCGCCAGCAGCCCTTCCCGGACGGCGGGGGGATCCCAAGAGACCCAGTACTTC
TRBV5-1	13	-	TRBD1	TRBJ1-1	CASRRQQGANAFF	TGCGCCAGCAGGCGCCAACAGGGGGCTAACGCTTTCTTT
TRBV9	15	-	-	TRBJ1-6	CASSEGDFYNSPLHF	TGTGCCAGCAGCGAAGGGGATTTCTATAATTCACCCCTCCACTTT
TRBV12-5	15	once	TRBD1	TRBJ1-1	CASGFRDSSNTEAFF	TGTGCTAGTGGTTTTCGGGACAGTTCGAACACTGAAGCTTTCTTT
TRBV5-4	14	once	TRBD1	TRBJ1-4	CASSSGTGALKLFF	TGTGCCAGCAGCTCCGGGACAGGGGCCCTCAAACTGTTTTTT
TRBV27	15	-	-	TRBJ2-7	CASSSGVGGSYEQYF	TGTGCCAGCAGTTCGGGTGTGGGAGGCTCCTACGAGCAGTACTTC
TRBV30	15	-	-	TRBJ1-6	CAWSPLPGNDSPLHF	TGTGCCTGGAGCCCCCTACCAGGGAACGATTCACCCCTCCACTTT
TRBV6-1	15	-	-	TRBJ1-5	CASSEDFSLIWPQHF	TGTGCCAGCAGTGAAGATTTCAGTTTAATTTGGCCCCAGCATTTT
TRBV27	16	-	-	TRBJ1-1	CASSLHGGRGGTEAFF	TGTGCCAGCAGTCTCCACGGGGGGCGAGGTGGCACTGAAGCTTTCTTT
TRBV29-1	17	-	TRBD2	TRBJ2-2	CSVAGGSGGRYTGELFF	TGCAGCGTCGCCGGGGGCAGCGGGGGGAGGTACACCGGGGAGCTGTTTTTT
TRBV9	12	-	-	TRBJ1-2	CASNSANYGYTF	TGTGCCAGCAACAGTGCTAACTATGGCTACACCTTC
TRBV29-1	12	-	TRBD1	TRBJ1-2	CSVGDRGYGYTF	TGCAGCGTGGGGGACAGAGGATATGGCTACACCTTC
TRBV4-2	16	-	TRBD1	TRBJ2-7	CASSPPRDRGSYEQYF	TGTGCCAGCAGCCCGCCCCGGGACAGGGGCTCCTACGAGCAGTACTTC
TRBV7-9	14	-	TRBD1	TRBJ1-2	CASTTGQGNYGYTF	TGTGCCAGCACCACGGGACAGGGAAACTATGGCTACACCTTC
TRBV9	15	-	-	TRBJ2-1	CASSGYGSSYNEQFF	TGTGCCAGCAGCGGATACGGGAGCTCCTACAATGAGCAGTTCTTC
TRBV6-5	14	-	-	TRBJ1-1	CASSRGGLNTEAFF	TGTGCCAGCAGCCGGGGGGGCCTCAACACTGAAGCTTTCTTT
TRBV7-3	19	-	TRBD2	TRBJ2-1	CASSLSPAGIPRSYNEQFF	TGTGCCAGCAGCTTATCCCCAGCGGGGATTCCCCGCTCCTACAATGAGCAGTTCTTC
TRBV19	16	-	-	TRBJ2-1	CASSIRGGGTYNEQFF	TGTGCCAGTAGTATAAGGGGCGGGGGCACCTACAATGAGCAGTTCTTC
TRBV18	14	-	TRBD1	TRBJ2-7	CASSPAPTGVEQYF	TGTGCCAGCTCACCAGCGCCTACAGGGGTCGAGCAGTACTTC
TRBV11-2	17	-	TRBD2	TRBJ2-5	CASSPLGRAGPTQTQYF	TGTGCCAGCAGCCCCCTCGGGAGGGCGGGCCCAACGCAGACCCAGTACTTC
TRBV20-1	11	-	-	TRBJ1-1	CSAKGGTEAFF	TGCAGTGCTAAAGGGGGAACTGAAGCTTTCTTT
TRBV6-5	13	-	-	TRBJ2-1	CASSYGRDNEQFF	TGTGCCAGCAGTTACGGCCGGGACAATGAGCAGTTCTTC
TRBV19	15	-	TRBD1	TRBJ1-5	CASSETGVSNQPQHF	TGTGCCAGTAGCGAGACAGGGGTTAGCAATCAGCCCCAGCATTTT